This T cell receptor (beta chain) was recorded in a study of PD-L1 blockade in urothelial cancer. Clones were read by immunoSEQ multiplex PCR, and TCRdb kept only the in-frame ones, dropping some. The sample comprises approximately 90,000 clones, under 90% of which are singletons, and under 15% rests with the top ten. Time point defined: pretreatment peripheral blood. Deletions cut 5 bases from V and 2 bases from J, with 6 bases between. Germline V lookup: CDR1 LNHDA, CDR2 SQIVND (reference sequence). The CDR3 totals 12 residues. The sequenced sample was PBMCs, obtained around atezolizumab (anti-PD-L1) treatment. The J gene is TRBJ2-5, the V gene TRBV19; D call uncertain. This TCR was recovered from a man aged 55 to 70 with urothelial cancer. CDR3 in DNA: TGTGCCAGTAGTGGCAGACAAGAGACCCAGTACTTC. The encoded protein is CASSGRQETQYF.